This T cell receptor beta chain was captured in a study of blood T cell repertoires in COVID-19. V shed 4 bases, J shed 2 bases, and the junction held 6 bases outside the gene matches. Germline CDR1 is PRHDT and CDR2 is FYEKMQ (reference sequence). The length of the CDR3 is 16 residues. Sequencing used immunoSEQ multiplex PCR; TCRdb keeps in-frame clones, though not all of them. This sample carries about 350,000 clones, about 90% of them seen once, and the ten largest clones take roughly 0.94%. This TCR came from a woman younger than 45 who had recovered from COVID-19. The sequencing input was PBMCs or T cells enriched from blood (not recorded which). The J gene is TRBJ2-1, the V gene TRBV13, with 9 bases matching TRBD2. CDR3 protein: CASSSPGGGAYNEQFF. The CDR3 nucleotides are TGTGCCAGCAGCTCCCCCGGCGGGGGGGCCTACAATGAGCAGTTCTTC.